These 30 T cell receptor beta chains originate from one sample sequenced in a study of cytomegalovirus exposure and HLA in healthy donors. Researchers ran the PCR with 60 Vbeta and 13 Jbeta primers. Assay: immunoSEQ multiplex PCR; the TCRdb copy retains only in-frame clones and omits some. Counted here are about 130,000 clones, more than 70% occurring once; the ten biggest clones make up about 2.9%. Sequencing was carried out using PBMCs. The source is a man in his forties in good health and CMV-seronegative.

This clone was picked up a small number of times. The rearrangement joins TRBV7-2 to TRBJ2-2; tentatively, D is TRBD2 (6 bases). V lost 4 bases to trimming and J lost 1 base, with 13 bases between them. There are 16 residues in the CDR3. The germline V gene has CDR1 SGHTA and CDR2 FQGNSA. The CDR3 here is CASSSPEGVNTGELFF. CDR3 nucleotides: TGTGCCAGCAGCTCACCGGAGGGAGTGAACACCGGGGAGCTGTTTTTT.

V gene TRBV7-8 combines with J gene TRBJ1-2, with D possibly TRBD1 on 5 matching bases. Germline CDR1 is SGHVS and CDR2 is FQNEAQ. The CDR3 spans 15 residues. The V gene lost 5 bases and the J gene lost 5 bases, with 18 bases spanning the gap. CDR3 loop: CASSPAGGGKYGYTF. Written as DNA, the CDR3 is TGTGCCAGCAGCCCGGCCGGGGGAGGAAAGTATGGCTACACCTTC.

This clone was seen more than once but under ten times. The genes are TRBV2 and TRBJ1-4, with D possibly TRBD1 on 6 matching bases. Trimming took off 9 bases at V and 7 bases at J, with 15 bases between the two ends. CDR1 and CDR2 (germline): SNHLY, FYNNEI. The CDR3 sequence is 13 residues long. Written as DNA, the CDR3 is TGTGCCAGTACAGGGAACCGGGTTGAAAAACTGTTTTTT. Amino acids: CASTGNRVEKLFF.

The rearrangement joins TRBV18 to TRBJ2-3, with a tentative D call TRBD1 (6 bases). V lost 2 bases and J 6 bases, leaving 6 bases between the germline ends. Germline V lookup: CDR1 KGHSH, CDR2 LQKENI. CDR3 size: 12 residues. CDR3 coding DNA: TGTGCCAGCTCACCAAGGGGGGATACGCAGTATTTT. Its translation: CASSPRGDTQYF.

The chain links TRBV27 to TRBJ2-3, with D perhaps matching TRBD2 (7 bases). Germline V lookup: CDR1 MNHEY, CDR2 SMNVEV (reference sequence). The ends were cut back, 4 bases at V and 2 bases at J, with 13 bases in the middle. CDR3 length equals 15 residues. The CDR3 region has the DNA TGTGCCAGCAGTTCCAGGGGAGGGTACACAGATACGCAGTATTTT. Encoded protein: CASSSRGGYTDTQYF.

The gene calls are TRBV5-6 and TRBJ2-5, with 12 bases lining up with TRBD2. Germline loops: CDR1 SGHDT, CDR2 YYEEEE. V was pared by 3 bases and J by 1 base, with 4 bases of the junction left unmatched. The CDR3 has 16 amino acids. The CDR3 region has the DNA TGTGCCAGCAGCTGGTGGACTAGCGGGACCCAAGAGACCCAGTACTTC. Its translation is CASSWWTSGTQETQYF.

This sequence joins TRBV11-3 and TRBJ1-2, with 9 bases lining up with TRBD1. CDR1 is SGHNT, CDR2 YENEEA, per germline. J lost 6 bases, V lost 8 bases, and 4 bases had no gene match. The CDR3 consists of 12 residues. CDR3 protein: CASSGTGHGYTF. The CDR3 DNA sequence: TGTGCCAGCTCCGGGACAGGGCATGGCTACACCTTC.

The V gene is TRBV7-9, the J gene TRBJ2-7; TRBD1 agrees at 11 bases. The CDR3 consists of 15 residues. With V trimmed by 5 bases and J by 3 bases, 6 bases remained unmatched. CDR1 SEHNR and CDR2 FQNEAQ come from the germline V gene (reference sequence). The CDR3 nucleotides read TGTGCCAGCAGCAGCCCGGGACAGGGGGGCTACGAGCAGTACTTC. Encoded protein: CASSSPGQGGYEQYF.

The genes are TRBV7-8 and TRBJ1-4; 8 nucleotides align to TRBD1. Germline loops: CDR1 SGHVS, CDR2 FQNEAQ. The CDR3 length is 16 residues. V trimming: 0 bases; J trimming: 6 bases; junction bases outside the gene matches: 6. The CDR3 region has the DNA TGTGCCAGCAGCTTAGCTGCCGGGACAGGAGATGAAAAACTGTTTTTT. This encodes CASSLAAGTGDEKLFF.

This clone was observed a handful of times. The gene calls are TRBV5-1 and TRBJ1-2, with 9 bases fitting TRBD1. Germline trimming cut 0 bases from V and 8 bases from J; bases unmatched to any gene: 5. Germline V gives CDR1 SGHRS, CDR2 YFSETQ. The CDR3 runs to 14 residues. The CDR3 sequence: CASSLEGQGLGYTF. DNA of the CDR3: TGCGCCAGCAGCTTGGAGGGACAGGGCCTCGGCTACACCTTC.

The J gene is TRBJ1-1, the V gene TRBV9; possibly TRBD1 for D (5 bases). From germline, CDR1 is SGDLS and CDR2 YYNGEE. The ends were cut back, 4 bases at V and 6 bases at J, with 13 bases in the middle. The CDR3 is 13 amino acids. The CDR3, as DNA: TGTGCCAGCAGCAGCGGGGCGGGGCCTGAAGCTTTCTTT. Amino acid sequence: CASSSGAGPEAFF.

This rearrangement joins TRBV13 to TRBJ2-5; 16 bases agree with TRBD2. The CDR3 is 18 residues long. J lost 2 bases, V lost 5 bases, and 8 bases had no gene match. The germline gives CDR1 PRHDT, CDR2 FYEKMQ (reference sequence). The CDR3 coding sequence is TGTGCCAGCAGCCCTGGGACTAGCGGGAGGGGGTCACAAGAGACCCAGTACTTC. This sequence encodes CASSPGTSGRGSQETQYF.

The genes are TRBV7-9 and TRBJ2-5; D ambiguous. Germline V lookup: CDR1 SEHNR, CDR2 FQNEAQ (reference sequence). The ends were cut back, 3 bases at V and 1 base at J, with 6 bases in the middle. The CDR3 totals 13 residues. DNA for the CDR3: TGTGCCAGCAGCTTGGGCAGCCAAGAGACCCAGTACTTC. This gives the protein CASSLGSQETQYF.

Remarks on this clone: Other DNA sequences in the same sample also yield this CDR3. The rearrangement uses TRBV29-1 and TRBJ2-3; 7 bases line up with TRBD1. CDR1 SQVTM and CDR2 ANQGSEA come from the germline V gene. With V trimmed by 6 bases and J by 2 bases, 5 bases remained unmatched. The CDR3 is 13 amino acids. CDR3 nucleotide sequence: TGCAGCGTAGACAGGGCTTACACAGATACGCAGTATTTT. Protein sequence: CSVDRAYTDTQYF.

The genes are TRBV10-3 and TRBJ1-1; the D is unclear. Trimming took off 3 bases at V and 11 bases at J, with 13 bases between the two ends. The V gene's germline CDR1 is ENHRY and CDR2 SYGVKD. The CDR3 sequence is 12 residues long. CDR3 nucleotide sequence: TGTGCCATCAGTGATGAGATCCGGTCGGCTTTCTTT. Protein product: CAISDEIRSAFF.

The CDR3 sequence: CASSHFPGGNSYEQYF. The CDR3, as DNA: TGTGCCAGCAGCCATTTCCCAGGGGGGAACTCCTACGAGCAGTACTTC. This chain joins TRBV4-2 and TRBJ2-7, with D maybe TRBD1 (7 bases). CDR1 and CDR2 (germline): LGHNA, YNFKEQ. This CDR3 contains 16 residues. With 3 bases removed from V and 0 bases from J, the gap between germline ends came to 15 bases.

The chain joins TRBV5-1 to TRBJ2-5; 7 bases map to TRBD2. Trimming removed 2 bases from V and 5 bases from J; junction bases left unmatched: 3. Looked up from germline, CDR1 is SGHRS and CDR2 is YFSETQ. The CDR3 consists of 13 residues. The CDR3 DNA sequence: TGCGCCAGCAGCTTCGGGGGGTGGGAGACCCAGTACTTC. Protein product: CASSFGGWETQYF.

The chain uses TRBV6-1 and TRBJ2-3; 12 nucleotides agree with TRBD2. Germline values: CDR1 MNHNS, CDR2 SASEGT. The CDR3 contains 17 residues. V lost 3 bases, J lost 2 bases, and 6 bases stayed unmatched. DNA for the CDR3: TGTGCCAGCAGTGAGCGCCGGACTAGCGGGGTCACAGATACGCAGTATTTT. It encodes CASSERRTSGVTDTQYF.

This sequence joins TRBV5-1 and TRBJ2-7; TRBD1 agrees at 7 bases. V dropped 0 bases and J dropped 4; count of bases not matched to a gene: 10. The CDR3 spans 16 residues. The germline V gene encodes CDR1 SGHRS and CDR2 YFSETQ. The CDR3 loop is CASSLGATDRVYEQYF. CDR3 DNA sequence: TGCGCCAGCAGCTTGGGGGCTACCGACAGGGTGTACGAGCAGTACTTC.

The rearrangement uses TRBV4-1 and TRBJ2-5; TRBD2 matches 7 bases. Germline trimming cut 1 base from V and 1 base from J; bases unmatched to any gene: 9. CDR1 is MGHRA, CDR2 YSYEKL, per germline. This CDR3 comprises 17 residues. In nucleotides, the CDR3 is TGCGCCAGCAGCCAAGCCTGGGCTAGCGGAATCCAAGAGACCCAGTACTTC. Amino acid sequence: CASSQAWASGIQETQYF.

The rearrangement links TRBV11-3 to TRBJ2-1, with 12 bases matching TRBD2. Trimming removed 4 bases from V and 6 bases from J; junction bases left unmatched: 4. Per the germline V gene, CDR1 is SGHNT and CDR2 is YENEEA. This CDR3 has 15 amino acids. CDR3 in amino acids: CASSYLAGGFNEQFF. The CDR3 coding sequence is TGTGCCAGCAGCTACCTAGCGGGAGGGTTCAATGAGCAGTTCTTC.

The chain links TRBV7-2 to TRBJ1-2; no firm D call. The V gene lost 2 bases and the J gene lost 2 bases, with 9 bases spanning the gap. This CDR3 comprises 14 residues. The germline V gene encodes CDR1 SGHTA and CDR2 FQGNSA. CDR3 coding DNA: TGTGCCAGCAGCTTAAGGAGAGAGAACTATGGCTACACCTTC. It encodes CASSLRRENYGYTF.

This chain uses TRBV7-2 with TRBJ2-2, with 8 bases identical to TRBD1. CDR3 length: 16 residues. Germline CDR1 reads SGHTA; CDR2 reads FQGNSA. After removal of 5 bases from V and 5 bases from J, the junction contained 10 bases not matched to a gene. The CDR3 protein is CASSLQPGGGTGELFF. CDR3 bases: TGTGCCAGCAGCCTACAACCAGGGGGCGGGACCGGGGAGCTGTTTTTT.

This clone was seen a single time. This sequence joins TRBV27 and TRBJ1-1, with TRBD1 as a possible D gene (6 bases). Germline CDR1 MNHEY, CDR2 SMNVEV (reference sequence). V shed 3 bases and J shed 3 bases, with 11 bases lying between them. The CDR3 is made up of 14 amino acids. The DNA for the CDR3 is TGTGCCAGCAGTTTTGGGGGGGCCGACACTGAAGCTTTCTTT. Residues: CASSFGGADTEAFF.

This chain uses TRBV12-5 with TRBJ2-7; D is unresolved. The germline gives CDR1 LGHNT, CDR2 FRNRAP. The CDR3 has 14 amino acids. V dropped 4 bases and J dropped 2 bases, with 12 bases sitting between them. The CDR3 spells CASGSGDGAYEQYF. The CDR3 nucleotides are TGTGCTAGTGGTTCCGGTGACGGAGCCTACGAGCAGTACTTC.

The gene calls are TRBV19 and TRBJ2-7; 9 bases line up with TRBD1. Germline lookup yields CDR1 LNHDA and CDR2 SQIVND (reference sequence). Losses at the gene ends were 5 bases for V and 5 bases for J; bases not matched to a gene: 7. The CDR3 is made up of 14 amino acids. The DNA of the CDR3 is TGTGCCAGTAGTCCGGGACAGGGTTACGACGAGCAGTACTTC. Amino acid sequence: CASSPGQGYDEQYF.

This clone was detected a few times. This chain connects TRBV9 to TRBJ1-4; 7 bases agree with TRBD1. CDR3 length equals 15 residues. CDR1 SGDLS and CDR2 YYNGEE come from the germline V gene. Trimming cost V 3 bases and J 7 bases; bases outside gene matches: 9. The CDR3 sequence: CASSADRQYGEKLFF. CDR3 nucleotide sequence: TGTGCCAGCAGCGCGGACAGGCAGTATGGTGAAAAACTGTTTTTT.

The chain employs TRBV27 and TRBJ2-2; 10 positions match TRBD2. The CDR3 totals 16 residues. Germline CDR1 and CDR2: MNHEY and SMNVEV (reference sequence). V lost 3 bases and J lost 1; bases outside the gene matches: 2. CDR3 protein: CASSFLAGENTGELFF. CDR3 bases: TGTGCCAGCAGTTTTCTAGCGGGGGAGAACACCGGGGAGCTGTTTTTT.

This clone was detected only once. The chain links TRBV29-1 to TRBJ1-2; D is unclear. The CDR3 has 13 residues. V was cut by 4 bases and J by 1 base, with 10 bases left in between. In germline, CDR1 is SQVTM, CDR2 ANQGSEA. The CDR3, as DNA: TGCAGCGTTGTGGCGGCAGATAACTATGGCTACACCTTC. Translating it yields CSVVAADNYGYTF.

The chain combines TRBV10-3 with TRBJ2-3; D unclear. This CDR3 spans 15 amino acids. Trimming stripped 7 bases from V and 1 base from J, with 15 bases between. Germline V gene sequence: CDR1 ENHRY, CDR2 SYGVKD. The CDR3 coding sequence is TGTGCCATCAAAGGTCACGGAGCCGGCACAGATACGCAGTATTTT. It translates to CAIKGHGAGTDTQYF.